This is a list of T cell receptor beta chains from one sample in a study of identical twins. TCRdb called the 5' RACE reads again in MiXCR, with one record for every CDR3 protein. Of nearly 900,000 distinct CDR3 sequences listed, approximately 13% are singletons. The same data also contributed to another study, on yellow fever vaccine responses in identical twins.

The specimen was PBMCs. All receptors derive from a woman aged 18-29 years in good health. Each CDR3 is given with its conserved first and last residue. The D gene is left open where the match is weak. Part of the rows lack a size; the others show once, few, many or a class for expanded clones.

v_call	clone_size	j_call	d_call	cdr3_aa	cdr3_nt
TRBV11-1	few	TRBJ2-7	TRBD2	CASSPSPRGSTTSSYEQYF	TGTGCCAGCAGCCCGTCCCCGCGGGGTAGTACGACTAGCTCATACGAGCAGTACTTC
TRBV7-9	.	TRBJ1-1	.	CASSLAQVLNTEAFF	TGTGCCAGCAGCTTAGCGCAGGTTCTGAACACTGAAGCTTTCTTT
TRBV20-1	.	TRBJ2-1	TRBD2	CSATPSGGAYNEQFF	TGCAGTGCTACACCTAGCGGGGGGGCCTACAATGAGCAGTTCTTC
TRBV20-1	few	TRBJ2-7	.	CSARDHGGSYEQYF	TGCAGTGCTAGAGATCACGGCGGATCCTACGAGCAGTACTTC
TRBV20-1	.	TRBJ2-2	.	CSAIDITVGELFF	TGCAGTGCTATCGACATTACCGTCGGGGAGCTGTTTTTT
TRBV19	.	TRBJ2-5	TRBD2	CASSKSGRETQYF	TGTGCCAGTAGTAAGAGCGGGAGGGAGACCCAGTACTTC
TRBV10-3	few	TRBJ2-3	TRBD1	CAISERGTGGYDTQYF	TGTGCCATCAGTGAGCGAGGGACAGGGGGGTACGATACGCAGTATTTT
TRBV15	.	TRBJ2-7	.	CATSREGAGYEQYF	TGTGCCACCAGCCGGGAGGGGGCTGGTTACGAGCAGTACTTC
TRBV2	few	TRBJ2-1	TRBD1	CASRDRGRRNEQFF	TGTGCCAGCAGGGACAGGGGGCGTAGGAATGAGCAGTTCTTC
TRBV4-1	.	TRBJ1-2	TRBD1	CASSQEQGALNYGYTF	TGCGCCAGCAGCCAAGAACAGGGGGCCCTTAACTATGGCTACACCTTC
TRBV20-1	once	TRBJ2-3	.	CSANRPLALRTDTQYF	TGCAGTGCCAACAGGCCGTTGGCTCTTCGCACAGATACGCAGTATTTT
TRBV3-1	.	TRBJ2-5	.	CASSHKGGAKTQYF	TGTGCCAGCAGTCACAAGGGGGGGGCAAAGACCCAGTACTTC
TRBV29-1	.	TRBJ2-1	TRBD2	CSVLSTRVLGTSGGYDEQFF	TGCAGCGTGCTATCGACCCGGGTCCTCGGGACTAGCGGGGGTTACGATGAGCAGTTCTTC
TRBV3-1	few	TRBJ2-3	.	CASSAGTGNTDTQYF	TGTGCCAGCAGTGCCGGGACTGGCAACACAGATACGCAGTATTTT
TRBV9	few	TRBJ1-1	.	CASSAPGGMNTEAFF	TGTGCCAGCAGCGCCCCCGGAGGGATGAACACTGAAGCTTTCTTT
TRBV6-2/TRBV6-3	.	TRBJ1-2	.	CASSYLIGNYGYTF	TGTGCCAGCAGTTACCTGATAGGGAACTATGGCTACACCTTC
TRBV5-1	many	TRBJ2-3	TRBD2	CASSLRFQRENTDTQYF	TGCGCCAGCAGCTTAAGGTTCCAGCGGGAAAACACAGATACGCAGTATTTT
TRBV20-1	few	TRBJ2-7	TRBD2	CSASPSLTSGRVFSYEQYF	TGCAGTGCTAGCCCCTCGCTGACTAGCGGGAGGGTCTTTTCCTACGAGCAGTACTTC
TRBV7-2	.	TRBJ2-1	.	CASSPPGFFSYNEQFF	TGTGCCAGCAGCCCGCCGGGGTTCTTCTCCTACAATGAGCAGTTCTTC
TRBV5-1	many	TRBJ2-1	.	CASSLAAGTYNEQFF	TGCGCCAGCAGCTTGGCGGCAGGCACCTACAATGAGCAGTTCTTC
TRBV24-1	many	TRBJ2-3	.	CATSESNTDTQYF	TGTGCCACCAGTGAGAGCAACACAGATACGCAGTATTTT
TRBV12-3/TRBV12-4	few	TRBJ1-3	.	CASTRQGHRDTIYF	TGTGCCAGCACCCGTCAGGGACATAGGGACACCATATATTTT
TRBV20-1	few	TRBJ2-7	TRBD2	CSAEPPSGRAYEQYF	TGCAGTGCAGAACCACCTAGCGGGAGGGCCTACGAGCAGTACTTC
TRBV5-1	few	TRBJ2-5	TRBD2	CASSSSGRGQETQYF	TGCGCCAGCAGCAGTAGCGGGAGAGGGCAAGAGACCCAGTACTTC
TRBV7-2	.	TRBJ2-3	TRBD2	CASSLVSGGATDTQYF	TGTGCCAGCAGCTTAGTTAGCGGGGGGGCCACAGATACGCAGTATTTT
TRBV5-1	few	TRBJ2-6	TRBD2	CASSLEGLAGKSSGANVLTF	TGCGCCAGCAGCTTGGAGGGACTAGCGGGGAAAAGCTCTGGGGCCAACGTCCTGACTTTC
TRBV9	many	TRBJ2-7	.	CASSVSPANTYEQYF	TGTGCCAGCAGCGTGTCCCCAGCGAATACCTACGAGCAGTACTTC
TRBV5-1	few	TRBJ1-6	.	CASSQRPDGNSPLHF	TGCGCCAGCAGCCAACGACCGGACGGGAATTCACCCCTCCACTTT
TRBV12-3/TRBV12-4	many	TRBJ1-5	.	CASSFGRADPASNQPQHF	TGTGCCAGCAGTTTTGGTCGGGCGGACCCTGCTAGCAATCAGCCCCAGCATTTT
TRBV28	few	TRBJ2-1	TRBD2	CASSPHRTSGSYNEQFF	TGTGCCAGCAGTCCTCACCGGACTAGCGGGTCCTACAATGAGCAGTTCTTC
TRBV25-1	few	TRBJ1-2	.	CASSEYEGGGGYGYTF	TGTGCCAGCAGTGAATACGAGGGCGGCGGGGGCTATGGCTACACCTTC
TRBV29-1	few	TRBJ2-5	TRBD2	CSVARDYRGETQYF	TGCAGCGTGGCACGGGACTACCGTGGAGAGACCCAGTACTTC
TRBV5-1	.	TRBJ2-2	.	CASSFAGTNTGELFF	TGCGCCAGCAGCTTTGCAGGGACGAACACCGGGGAGCTGTTTTTT
TRBV12-5	.	TRBJ1-2	TRBD1	CASGSTGTYGYTF	TGTGCTAGTGGATCGACAGGGACCTATGGCTACACCTTC
TRBV3-1	.	TRBJ2-3	.	CASSHIAGSGTDTQYF	TGTGCCAGCAGCCATATTGCGGGGTCTGGCACAGATACGCAGTATTTT
TRBV12-3/TRBV12-4	many	TRBJ2-3	TRBD1	CASSYRQGSTDTQYF	TGTGCCAGCAGTTACCGACAGGGAAGCACAGATACGCAGTATTTT
TRBV9	.	TRBJ2-2	TRBD2	CASRTGTTSGELFF	TGTGCCAGCAGGACGGGGACTACCTCCGGGGAGCTGTTTTTT
TRBV27	few	TRBJ2-7	.	CASSRRRSSGGADSYEQYF	TGTGCCAGCAGCAGAAGGCGGAGTTCCGGGGGTGCGGACTCCTACGAGCAGTACTTC
TRBV12-3/TRBV12-4	many	TRBJ2-3	.	CASSTGLDTQYF	TGTGCCAGCAGCACGGGACTAGATACGCAGTATTTT
TRBV6-5	few	TRBJ2-1	.	CASSYSSWGQGNEQFF	TGTGCCAGCAGTTATAGTAGTTGGGGGCAGGGCAATGAGCAGTTCTTC
TRBV3-1	.	TRBJ2-2	TRBD1	CASSQRTGYNGELFF	TGTGCCAGCAGCCAACGGACAGGGTATAACGGGGAGCTGTTTTTT
TRBV18	few	TRBJ2-1	TRBD2	CASSLTTSGLGNEQFF	TGTGCCAGCTCACTGACGACTAGCGGCCTGGGCAATGAGCAGTTCTTC
TRBV4-2	many	TRBJ2-5	TRBD2	CASSQQTSGKGETQYF	TGTGCCAGCAGCCAACAAACTAGCGGGAAGGGGGAGACCCAGTACTTC
TRBV7-9	many	TRBJ1-6	.	CASSLDRLSSYNSPLHF	TGTGCCAGCAGCTTAGACAGGTTAAGCTCCTATAATTCACCCCTCCACTTT
TRBV12-3/TRBV12-4	.	TRBJ2-7	TRBD2	CASSLVLAGFSYEQYF	TGTGCCAGCAGCCTGGTGCTAGCGGGCTTCTCCTACGAGCAGTACTTC
TRBV10-3	.	TRBJ1-2	.	CAITGDYGYTF	TGTGCCATCACTGGTGATTATGGCTACACCTTC
TRBV6-1	few	TRBJ1-1	.	CASSLTEGAFF	TGTGCCAGCAGCCTCACAGAGGGTGCTTTCTTT